Listed below are T cell receptor beta chains from one sample, sequenced in a study of brain T cells in children with intractable seizures. Some clones are missing from TCRdb's copy, which holds only in-frame ones; the method was immunoSEQ multiplex PCR. Of 35,000 to 50,000 clones listed, 75% to 95% are singletons. Sequenced here: peripheral blood, sampled at surgery. All receptors derive from a girl aged 2-10 years with tuberous sclerosis and intractable seizures. Both conserved end residues are part of each CDR3. Size is omitted from some rows. Given values are once, few, many or a class for expanded clones.

j_gene: TRBJ2-3
len: 15
v_gene: TRBV5-5
abundance: few
CDR3aa: CASSLVQGGADTQYF

j_gene: TRBJ1-6
len: 14
v_gene: TRBV6-4
abundance: .
CDR3aa: CASSDSTGGSPLHF

j_gene: TRBJ2-3
len: 13
v_gene: TRBV24-1
abundance: few
CDR3aa: CATSDLNGNTQYF

j_gene: TRBJ2-3
len: 14
v_gene: TRBV6-4
abundance: .
CDR3aa: CASSEAGATDTQYF

j_gene: TRBJ1-2
len: 12
v_gene: TRBV29-1
abundance: .
CDR3aa: CSAPTGTGGYTF

j_gene: TRBJ1-4
len: 14
v_gene: TRBV7-9
abundance: .
CDR3aa: CASSLATGYEKLFF

j_gene: TRBJ1-1
len: 15
v_gene: TRBV5-1
abundance: .
CDR3aa: CASSLDGVRNTEAFF

j_gene: TRBJ1-6
len: 13
v_gene: TRBV24-1
abundance: .
CDR3aa: CATSDRSNSPLHF

j_gene: TRBJ1-1
len: 16
v_gene: TRBV4-1
abundance: .
CDR3aa: CASSHPPGGHPPEAFF

j_gene: TRBJ2-7
len: 13
v_gene: TRBV6-2/TRBV6-3
abundance: .
CDR3aa: CASSRPGLYEQYF

j_gene: TRBJ2-4
len: 15
v_gene: TRBV5-8
abundance: .
CDR3aa: CASSSTGGIKNIQYF

j_gene: TRBJ2-1
len: 16
v_gene: TRBV4-1
abundance: .
CDR3aa: CASSQDPAQSSKQEFF

j_gene: TRBJ2-5
len: 13
v_gene: TRBV5-4
abundance: once
CDR3aa: CASSTGTEETQYF

j_gene: TRBJ1-1
len: 14
v_gene: TRBV19
abundance: .
CDR3aa: CASSIAGSRTEAFF

j_gene: TRBJ2-5
len: 18
v_gene: TRBV6-2/TRBV6-3
abundance: .
CDR3aa: CASSYGPPGTDKEETQYF

j_gene: TRBJ2-5
len: 16
v_gene: TRBV21-1
abundance: .
CDR3aa: CASSKEGLAGSETQYF

j_gene: TRBJ2-3
len: 19
v_gene: TRBV18
abundance: .
CDR3aa: CASSPLGTPLGLVRQTQYF

j_gene: TRBJ2-5
len: 14
v_gene: TRBV7-2
abundance: .
CDR3aa: CASSPGLIPETQYF

j_gene: TRBJ2-3
len: 16
v_gene: TRBV9
abundance: .
CDR3aa: CASSPRWAQGADTQYF

j_gene: TRBJ1-6
len: 15
v_gene: TRBV28
abundance: .
CDR3aa: CASIDRNSYNSPLHF

j_gene: TRBJ2-4
len: 14
v_gene: TRBV2
abundance: .
CDR3aa: CASSEWQGINIQYF

j_gene: TRBJ1-5
len: 14
v_gene: TRBV7-2
abundance: .
CDR3aa: CASSWTGGRQPQHF

j_gene: TRBJ2-2
len: 15
v_gene: TRBV19
abundance: .
CDR3aa: CASSILGANTGELFF

j_gene: TRBJ2-7
len: 13
v_gene: TRBV6-6
abundance: few
CDR3aa: CASSPGLFYEQYF

j_gene: TRBJ1-6
len: 20
v_gene: TRBV9
abundance: .
CDR3aa: CASSVAQKGAEDSYNSPLHF

j_gene: TRBJ1-1
len: 15
v_gene: TRBV6-5
abundance: .
CDR3aa: CASTRTAPMNTEAFF

j_gene: TRBJ1-6
len: 14
v_gene: TRBV25-1
abundance: .
CDR3aa: CASTKTGGYSPLHF

j_gene: TRBJ2-1
len: 14
v_gene: TRBV7-9
abundance: .
CDR3aa: CASRKSRSYNEQFF

j_gene: TRBJ1-2
len: 13
v_gene: TRBV9
abundance: .
CDR3aa: CASSRQLNYGYTF

j_gene: TRBJ2-7
len: 14
v_gene: TRBV2
abundance: .
CDR3aa: CASIGQGFSYEQYF

j_gene: TRBJ2-3
len: 15
v_gene: TRBV5-6
abundance: .
CDR3aa: CASSLWGFGTDTQYF

j_gene: TRBJ1-2
len: 11
v_gene: TRBV9
abundance: .
CDR3aa: CASSVVEGYTF

j_gene: TRBJ2-1
len: 14
v_gene: TRBV7-9
abundance: once
CDR3aa: CASSLGTGYNEQFF

j_gene: TRBJ2-5
len: 12
v_gene: TRBV24-1
abundance: .
CDR3aa: CATGTVQETQYF

j_gene: TRBJ1-2
len: 15
v_gene: TRBV5-1
abundance: .
CDR3aa: CASSGAGGLSYGYTF

j_gene: TRBJ2-1
len: 12
v_gene: TRBV5-1
abundance: .
CDR3aa: CASSLSGNEQFF

j_gene: TRBJ1-2
len: 15
v_gene: TRBV9
abundance: .
CDR3aa: CASSPLGWGNYGYTF

j_gene: TRBJ1-1
len: 13
v_gene: TRBV10-2
abundance: .
CDR3aa: CASTTGGNTEAFF

j_gene: TRBJ1-1
len: 14
v_gene: TRBV18
abundance: .
CDR3aa: CASSPRVSNTEAFF

j_gene: TRBJ1-1
len: 14
v_gene: TRBV24-1
abundance: once
CDR3aa: CATSDGAGSIEAFF

j_gene: TRBJ2-2
len: 14
v_gene: TRBV25-1
abundance: .
CDR3aa: CASRGQGHTGELFF

j_gene: TRBJ2-2
len: 16
v_gene: TRBV7-7
abundance: .
CDR3aa: CASSLGPKDNTGELFF

j_gene: TRBJ1-1
len: 13
v_gene: TRBV12-3/TRBV12-4
abundance: .
CDR3aa: CATAEGYGTEAFF

j_gene: TRBJ1-4
len: 14
v_gene: TRBV6-5
abundance: .
CDR3aa: CASSTMVPNEKLFF

j_gene: TRBJ2-6
len: 16
v_gene: TRBV7-6
abundance: .
CDR3aa: CASSLVSPAGANVLTF

j_gene: TRBJ1-5
len: 16
v_gene: TRBV7-9
abundance: .
CDR3aa: CASSPGGGLGNQPQHF

j_gene: TRBJ2-2
len: 15
v_gene: TRBV7-8
abundance: few
CDR3aa: CASSRAEANTGELFF

j_gene: TRBJ2-5
len: 15
v_gene: TRBV5-1
abundance: .
CDR3aa: CASSLLAGAGETQYF

j_gene: TRBJ2-2
len: 15
v_gene: TRBV27
abundance: .
CDR3aa: CASSYRGRNTGELFF

j_gene: TRBJ2-7
len: 16
v_gene: TRBV18
abundance: few
CDR3aa: CASSPPGTGFLYEQYF

j_gene: TRBJ1-1
len: 14
v_gene: TRBV10-2
abundance: .
CDR3aa: CASTREGMNTEAFF

j_gene: TRBJ1-2
len: 13
v_gene: TRBV5-1
abundance: once
CDR3aa: CASSAGGPYGYTF

j_gene: TRBJ1-1
len: 17
v_gene: TRBV5-1
abundance: .
CDR3aa: CASSPTSNSRMNTEAFF

j_gene: TRBJ2-7
len: 12
v_gene: TRBV19
abundance: .
CDR3aa: CASSLAGDEQYF

j_gene: TRBJ1-2
len: 12
v_gene: TRBV30
abundance: .
CDR3aa: CASPRGPGGYTF

j_gene: TRBJ1-4
len: 16
v_gene: TRBV28
abundance: .
CDR3aa: CASSSARLSTNEKLFF

j_gene: TRBJ1-2
len: 14
v_gene: TRBV6-5
abundance: .
CDR3aa: CASSYSAGTHGYTF

j_gene: TRBJ2-7
len: 15
v_gene: TRBV7-2
abundance: .
CDR3aa: CASSLAGRQPSEQYF